These 27 T cell receptor beta chains originate from one sample sequenced in a study of a mutant IDH1 vaccine in newly diagnosed glioma. TCRdb's table, derived via immunoSEQ multiplex PCR, lists solely in-frame clones and lacks some. The repertoire has 50,000 to 55,000 clones, 78% of them found once; the top ten carry about 5.2%. Antigen specificity for these receptors is unknown. As to time point: week 5, during vaccination. One vaccine dose held 300 ug of mutant IDH1 20-mer peptide and came with topical imiquimod. The sample in question was PBMCs, obtained from a glioma patient whose treatment included an IDH1 peptide vaccine. These receptors all stem from a man aged 50 or older with glioma.

V usage is TRBV9 and J usage is TRBJ1-2, with 7 bases fitting TRBD1. The trim removed 0 bases at V and 4 bases at J, leaving 3 bases unmatched. CDR1 and CDR2 (germline): SGDLS, YYNGEE. This CDR3 has 14 residues. The DNA for the CDR3 is TGTGCCAGCAGCGTAGACAACAGGGGCTATGGCTACACCTTC. It codes for CASSVDNRGYGYTF.

The chain is built from TRBV9 and TRBJ2-7; D possibly corresponds to TRBD2 (5 bases). V shed 0 bases and J shed 0 bases, with 10 bases lying between them. The germline V gene has CDR1 SGDLS and CDR2 YYNGEE. The length of the CDR3 is 15 residues. In DNA form, the CDR3 reads TGTGCCAGCAGCGTAGGGACTGCCGTCTCCTACGAGCAGTACTTC. This gives the protein CASSVGTAVSYEQYF.

The rearrangement joins TRBV9 to TRBJ2-3, with no clear D. Germline CDR1 is SGDLS and CDR2 is YYNGEE. CDR3 length: 11 residues. Trimming left V 4 bases short and J 2 bases short, with 2 bases between. CDR3 residues: CASSFTDTQYF. As DNA, the CDR3 is TGTGCCAGCAGCTTCACAGATACGCAGTATTTT.

The genes are TRBV2 and TRBJ2-2; TRBD1 might be the D (6 bases). V lost 6 bases to trimming and J lost 6 bases, with 17 bases between them. Per the germline V gene, CDR1 is SNHLY and CDR2 is FYNNEI. The CDR3 runs 15 residues. CDR3 region: CASRSRQGSAGELFF. CDR3 bases: TGTGCCAGCAGGTCAAGGCAGGGGAGTGCCGGGGAGCTGTTTTTT.

This rearrangement joins TRBV5-4 to TRBJ2-5, with D perhaps matching TRBD1 (6 bases). Trimming stripped 4 bases from V and 5 bases from J, with 21 bases between. Germline loops: CDR1 SGHNT, CDR2 YYREEE (reference sequence). The CDR3 runs to 16 residues. This CDR3 is CASSGGVGAGRETQYF. In DNA form, the CDR3 reads TGTGCCAGCAGCGGGGGCGTGGGTGCGGGCCGGGAGACCCAGTACTTC.

The chain uses TRBV5-5 and TRBJ1-5; 8 nucleotides match TRBD1. The J segment lost 1 base and the V segment lost 3 bases, leaving 9 bases of the junction unmatched. Germline CDR1 reads SGHKS; CDR2 reads YYEKEE (reference sequence). This CDR3 is 17 amino acids long. CDR3 sequence reads: CASSSWDRIISNQPQHF. CDR3 bases: TGTGCCAGCAGCTCCTGGGACAGGATCATCAGCAATCAGCCCCAGCATTTT. Together with reference TRBV5-5 and TRBJ1-5, the CDR3 gives the full variable domain: DAGVTQSPTHLIKTRGQQVTLRCSPISGHKSVSWYQQVLGQGPQFIFQYYEKEERGRGNFPDRFSARQFPNYSSELNVNALLLGDSALYLCASSSWDRIISNQPQHFGDGTRLSIL.

This clone has a handful of counts. The CDR3 loop is CASSLGTGTAYGYTF. CDR3 sequence (DNA): TGTGCCAGCAGCTTAGGAACGGGGACGGCTTATGGCTACACCTTC. V and J are TRBV7-2 and TRBJ1-2, with a tentative D call TRBD1 (5 bases). Per the germline V gene, CDR1 is SGHTA and CDR2 is FQGNSA. Between the trimmed V and J ends, which lost 1 base and 5 bases, there was a span of 14 bases. This CDR3 contains 15 residues.

This chain connects TRBV10-3 to TRBJ1-2; tentatively, D is TRBD1 (6 bases). Germline CDR1 is ENHRY and CDR2 is SYGVKD. Trimming stripped 6 bases from V and 4 bases from J, with 12 bases between. The CDR3 is made up of 13 amino acids. CDR3 in DNA: TGTGCCATCAGCGAAACAGGGCCCTATGGCTACACCTTC. It specifies CAISETGPYGYTF.

This chain connects TRBV27 to TRBJ1-5; D perhaps matches TRBD1 (6 bases). CDR3 length: 15 amino acids. Trimming left V 7 bases short and J 5 bases short, with 18 bases between. CDR1 MNHEY and CDR2 SMNVEV come from the germline V gene (reference sequence). CDR3 loop: CASTLRGGGDQPQHF. For the CDR3, the DNA is TGTGCCAGCACACTAAGAGGGGGGGGAGATCAGCCCCAGCATTTT.

The rearrangement uses TRBV28 and TRBJ1-2, with D hard to call. This CDR3 is 14 amino acids long. V was cut by 5 bases and J by 1 base, with 11 bases left in between. Germline V CDR1 and CDR2: MDHEN, SYDVKM. CDR3 sequence (DNA): TGTGCCAGCAGTATAAAGCCACTTAACTATGGCTACACCTTC. This encodes CASSIKPLNYGYTF.

This sequence joins TRBV10-3 and TRBJ2-2, with D uncertain. Germline loops: CDR1 ENHRY, CDR2 SYGVKD. This CDR3 is built from 16 residues. V was clipped by 0 bases and J by 5 bases, with 13 bases between them. The CDR3 DNA sequence: TGTGCCATCAGTGAGTCGAAAGAGACTCTAACCGGGGAGCTGTTTTTT. Translating it yields CAISESKETLTGELFF.

This clone was seen only once. The chain joins TRBV2 to TRBJ2-1, with TRBD2 matching 9 bases. Germline V gives CDR1 SNHLY, CDR2 FYNNEI. The CDR3 has 15 residues. The junction had 6 bases not matched to a gene; V was cut back by 5 bases and J by 4 bases. DNA for the CDR3: TGTGCCAGCAGTAATCGCGGGGGGGGGTACAATGAGCAGTTCTTC. Its translation: CASSNRGGGYNEQFF.

The chain uses TRBV2 and TRBJ2-1, with 8 bases matching TRBD2. The V and J ends lost 6 bases and 6 bases, in that order; junction bases with no gene match: 10. Germline lookup yields CDR1 SNHLY and CDR2 FYNNEI. The CDR3 covers 15 residues. Here the CDR3 DNA reads TGTGCCAGCAGCGCTACTAGCGGCGCCGTCAATGAGCAGTTCTTC. As protein: CASSATSGAVNEQFF. Full variable domain (remainder filled in from reference TRBV2 and TRBJ2-1): EPEVTQTPSHQVTQMGQEVILRCVPISNHLYFYWYRQILGQKVEFLVSFYNNEISEKSEIFDDQFSVERPDGSNFTLKIRSTKLEDSAMYFCASSATSGAVNEQFFGPGTRLTVL.

This chain joins TRBV7-3 and TRBJ1-5; 7 bases line up with TRBD1. This CDR3 region has 15 residues. Germline CDR1 and CDR2: SGHTA and FQGTGA. V trimming: 1 base; J trimming: 3 bases; junction bases outside the gene matches: 3. This CDR3 is CASSLMGQHNQPQHF. As DNA, the CDR3 is TGTGCCAGCAGCTTAATGGGACAGCACAATCAGCCCCAGCATTTT. Complete variable domain (other parts from reference TRBV7-3 and TRBJ1-5): GAGVSQTPSNKVTEKGKYVELRCDPISGHTALYWYRQSLGQGPEFLIYFQGTGAADDSGLPNDRFFAVRPEGSVSTLKIQRTERGDSAVYLCASSLMGQHNQPQHFGDGTRLSIL.

This clone has just a few counts. This sequence joins TRBV30 and TRBJ1-2; the D gene is possibly TRBD1 (6 bases). V gave up 1 base and J gave up 4 bases, with 7 bases separating them. Per the germline V gene, CDR1 is GTSNPN and CDR2 is SVGIG (reference sequence). The length of the CDR3 is 12 residues. The CDR3 DNA reads TGTGCCTGGAGTGGGGGGCCCTATGGCTACACCTTC. Translated, it gives CAWSGGPYGYTF.

The chain carries TRBV7-6 and TRBJ1-5; possibly TRBD1 for D (5 bases). This CDR3 contains 13 residues. Germline CDR1 and CDR2: SGHVS and FNYEAQ. Trimming took off 5 bases at V and 3 bases at J, with 8 bases between the two ends. This chain's CDR3 is CASSLGVNQPQHF. CDR3 nucleotide sequence: TGTGCCAGCAGCCTGGGGGTCAATCAGCCCCAGCATTTT.

This clone was recorded only once. The chain combines TRBV5-1 with TRBJ1-1; D is possibly TRBD1 (6 bases). The CDR3 is made up of 16 amino acids. With 6 bases removed from V and 5 bases from J, the gap between germline ends came to 23 bases. Germline V gene sequence: CDR1 SGHRS, CDR2 YFSETQ. CDR3 in amino acids: CASTQAGTRGITEAFF. The CDR3 DNA reads as TGCGCCAGCACGCAAGCCGGGACACGAGGAATTACTGAAGCTTTCTTT.

The chain employs TRBV25-1 and TRBJ1-2; D possibly corresponds to TRBD1 (6 bases). The CDR3 is made up of 13 amino acids. V was pared by 5 bases and J by 7 bases, with 14 bases between. Germline V gene sequence: CDR1 MGHDK, CDR2 SYGVNS. CDR3: CASSSDRFGGYTF. The CDR3 nucleotides are TGTGCCAGCAGTTCAGACAGGTTTGGTGGCTACACCTTC.

This clone has only one observation. The rearrangement links TRBV29-1 to TRBJ1-2, with D perhaps matching TRBD1 (6 bases). The germline CDR1 and CDR2 sequences are SQVTM and ANQGSEA. With 7 bases removed from V and 5 bases from J, the gap between germline ends came to 20 bases. The CDR3 is 14 residues long. The CDR3 coding sequence is TGCAGCGGCGGGAGGGGGGGCCTGGATTATGGCTACACCTTC. Its translation: CSGGRGGLDYGYTF. Based on the CDR3 plus reference TRBV29-1 and TRBJ1-2, the full variable domain is SAVISQKPSRDICQRGTSLTIQCQVDSQVTMMFWYRQQPGQSLTLIATANQGSEATYESGFVIDKFPISRPNLTFSTLTVSNMSPEDSSIYLCSGGRGGLDYGYTFGSGTRLTVV.

This chain joins TRBV19 and TRBJ2-7; D ambiguous. CDR3 length equals 15 residues. Germline V gene data show CDR1 as LNHDA and CDR2 as SQIVND (reference sequence). Trimming took 6 bases from V and 0 from J, leaving 15 bases between them. The CDR3 spells CASSSTETSSYEQYF. The CDR3 coding sequence is TGTGCCAGTAGCTCCACCGAGACTTCCTCCTACGAGCAGTACTTC.

This clone has a handful of counts. The chain has TRBV2 and TRBJ2-7, with a weak D call TRBD2 (6 bases). This CDR3 is built from 14 residues. Germline V gene lookup returns CDR1 SNHLY and CDR2 FYNNEI. V was clipped by 7 bases and J by 0 bases, with 13 bases between them. The CDR3 is CASIPGLLSYEQYF. The DNA for the CDR3 is TGTGCCAGCATCCCGGGACTTCTCTCCTACGAGCAGTACTTC. The full variable domain, completed using reference TRBV2 and TRBJ2-7, is EPEVTQTPSHQVTQMGQEVILRCVPISNHLYFYWYRQILGQKVEFLVSFYNNEISEKSEIFDDQFSVERPDGSNFTLKIRSTKLEDSAMYFCASIPGLLSYEQYFGPGTRLTVT.

V and J are TRBV7-8 and TRBJ2-6; D uncertain. Between the trimmed V and J ends, which lost 5 bases and 13 bases, there was a span of 9 bases. The CDR3 is 11 residues long. Germline CDR1 SGHVS, CDR2 FQNEAQ. The CDR3, as DNA: TGTGCCAGCAGCCTCCGAGAAGTCCTGACTTTC. The encoded protein is CASSLREVLTF.

The chain uses TRBV19 and TRBJ1-5, with no clear D. CDR3 length: 13 residues. Per the germline V gene, CDR1 is LNHDA and CDR2 is SQIVND (reference sequence). The V end was cut by 3 bases, the J end by 4 bases, with 7 bases between. The CDR3 DNA follows: TGTGCCAGTAGTATGTCGGGGAATCAGCCCCAGCATTTT. Protein: CASSMSGNQPQHF.

The chain carries TRBV19 and TRBJ1-6, with a weak D call TRBD1 (6 bases). Trimming left V 3 bases short and J 8 bases short, with 14 bases between. Germline V CDR1 and CDR2: LNHDA, SQIVND (reference sequence). The CDR3 runs to 15 residues. CDR3 loop: CASSMGRQGYSPLHF. In nucleotides, the CDR3 is TGTGCCAGTAGTATGGGGCGTCAGGGGTATTCACCCCTCCACTTT.

This clone was seen a handful of times. This sequence joins TRBV5-4 and TRBJ2-7; 8 bases agree with TRBD1. CDR1 SGHNT and CDR2 YYREEE come from the germline V gene (reference sequence). This CDR3 spans 14 amino acids. V lost 0 bases and J lost 4; bases outside the gene matches: 3. The CDR3 DNA follows: TGTGCCAGCAGCTTGGGGCAGGGGGCGTACGAGCAGTACTTC. This translates into CASSLGQGAYEQYF.

The CDR3 sequence: CASSPQSSSNRGEQFF. The CDR3 nucleotides are TGTGCCAGCTCACCTCAATCTAGCAGTAACCGAGGGGAGCAGTTCTTC. The chain recombines TRBV18 with TRBJ2-1, with a possible D match to TRBD2 (5 bases). The CDR3 extends over 16 amino acids. Trimming stripped 3 bases from V and 10 bases from J, with 22 bases between. Germline CDR1 is KGHSH and CDR2 is LQKENI. The variable domain in full, with the rest retrieved from reference TRBV18 and TRBJ2-1, is NAGVMQNPRHLVRRRGQEARLRCSPMKGHSHVYWYRQLPEEGLKFMVYLQKENIIDESGMPKERFSAEFPKEGPSILRIQQVVRGDSAAYFCASSPQSSSNRGEQFFGPGTRLTVL.

The V and J genes are TRBV6-5 and TRBJ1-2; TRBD1 is a possible D gene (6 bases). Trimming shortened V by 10 bases and J by 5 bases, and 17 bases separated the two germline ends. CDR1 is MNHEY, CDR2 SVGAGI, per germline. The CDR3 spans 13 residues. Here the CDR3 reads CATKMPGAYGYTF. CDR3 DNA: TGTGCCACCAAAATGCCGGGGGCGTATGGCTACACCTTC.